The table lists the clone carrying this TCR beta chain with a few counts. These data are taken from a study of blood T cell repertoires in COVID-19. Trimming left V 3 bases short and J 5 bases short, with 14 bases between. The germline gives CDR1 SGHTA, CDR2 FQGNSA. The CDR3 extends over 15 amino acids. Repertoires were generated with immunoSEQ multiplex PCR, while TCRdb's copy carries only in-frame clones and drops some. The table includes approximately 480,000 clones, around 87% detected once. The sample was PBMCs or T cells enriched from blood (not recorded which). This receptor was identified in a woman younger than 30 who had recovered from COVID-19. The chain is built from TRBV7-2 and TRBJ2-1; no firm D call. The CDR3 reads CASSFDSQINNEQFF. As DNA, the CDR3 is TGTGCCAGCAGCTTTGACTCCCAGATCAACAATGAGCAGTTCTTC.